The 11 T cell receptor beta chains presented below share a single source sample, sequenced in a study of breast tumors, draining lymph nodes, adjacent tissues. TCRdb re-called the multiplex PCR reads through MiXCR, storing one row per CDR3 protein. The sample lists under 110,000 distinct CDR3 sequences, 30% occurring once. The lymph nodes were axillary draining lymph nodes from breast cancer patients. Sequenced sample: axillary lymph node tissue. The receptors were gathered from a female donor with breast cancer. Some clones in this sample may be carry-over from other donors' samples.

With respect to this clonotype: This CDR3 fails to terminate in the conserved phenylalanine or tryptophan, so it likely reflects a read error. DNA of the CDR3: TGTGCCAGCAGGGTTCAACTAGCGGGAGGGCCCTCCTACAATGAGCAGTTCCTC. Encoded protein: CASRVQLAGGPSYNEQFL. The rearrangement links TRBV6-1 to TRBJ2-1; 13 bases fit TRBD2. CDR1 and CDR2 from the germline V gene are MNHNS and SASEGT. J lost 0 bases, V lost 6 bases, and 8 bases had no gene match. The CDR3 totals 18 residues.

The gene calls are TRBV7-2 and TRBJ1-1, with D possibly matching TRBD1 (6 bases). CDR3 size: 16 residues. Germline values: CDR1 SGHTA, CDR2 FQGNSA. V was shortened by 3 bases and J by 4 bases, with 18 bases between the two germline ends. CDR3 sequence: CASSFSRNVRGTEAFF. In DNA, the CDR3 is TGTGCCAGCAGCTTTAGTAGGAATGTCAGGGGCACTGAAGCTTTCTTT.

V and J are TRBV7-9 and TRBJ2-7; TRBD2 matches at 13 bases. The CDR3 length is 18 residues. V lost 5 bases to trimming and J lost 2 bases; unmatched junction nucleotides: 12. The germline V gene encodes CDR1 SEHNR and CDR2 FQNEAQ (reference sequence). CDR3 region: CASSEGLAGAPSPYEQYF. In DNA form, the CDR3 reads TGTGCCAGCAGCGAAGGACTAGCGGGAGCCCCTTCCCCCTACGAGCAGTACTTC.

This clonotype was recorded at least ten times. J is TRBJ2-5 and V is TRBV2; 7 bases align to TRBD2. The CDR3 runs 13 residues. V gave up 8 bases and J gave up 4 bases; unmatched junction bases: 7. Germline CDR1 reads SNHLY; CDR2 reads FYNNEI. The CDR3 DNA reads TGTGCCAGCTGGCGGGAGCTGGGAGAGACCCAGTACTTC. This sequence encodes CASWRELGETQYF.

This clonotype was recorded many times. The chain carries TRBV10-3 and TRBJ1-4, with D tentatively TRBD1 (6 bases). The germline V gene has CDR1 ENHRY and CDR2 SYGVKD. V lost 6 bases and J lost 6, with 14 bases in between. The CDR3 totals 14 residues. The CDR3 DNA follows: TGTGCCATCAGGGGGCGAGAGGGGGATGAAAAACTGTTTTTT. Translated: CAIRGREGDEKLFF.

This clonotype was observed at least ten times. The chain joins TRBV6-1 to TRBJ2-7; the match to TRBD1 covers 10 bases. Losses at the gene ends were 9 bases for V and 4 bases for J; bases not matched to a gene: 9. This CDR3 region has 14 residues. The germline V gene has CDR1 MNHNS and CDR2 SASEGT. This chain's CDR3 is CARSPGTGDYEQYF. The DNA for the CDR3 is TGTGCCAGATCACCCGGGACAGGGGATTACGAGCAGTACTTC.

This clonotype was observed many times. The gene calls are TRBV7-2 and TRBJ1-2, with D possibly TRBD1 on 5 matching bases. The germline gives CDR1 SGHTA, CDR2 FQGNSA. Trimming pared 4 bases from V and 12 bases from J, leaving 18 bases between. The CDR3 is 13 amino acids. CDR3 coding DNA: TGTGCCAGCAGCTGGGGAGGGGCCCGGCCTAACACCTTC. Encoded protein: CASSWGGARPNTF.

This clonotype was found many times. J is TRBJ2-7 and V is TRBV7-8; D not certain. CDR3 length: 15 residues. The germline V and J ends were trimmed by 2 bases and 0 bases, with 11 bases remaining between them. CDR1 is SGHVS and CDR2 is FQNEAQ in the germline V gene. CDR3 in amino acids: CASSLIADSSYEQYF. The CDR3 DNA reads as TGTGCCAGCAGCTTAATAGCAGATAGCTCCTACGAGCAGTACTTC.

This clonotype has ten or more counts. The rearrangement uses TRBV20-1 and TRBJ1-2, with a weak D call TRBD1 (5 bases). Germline CDR1 DFQATT, CDR2 SNEGSKA (reference sequence). Trimming shortened V by 3 bases and J by 2 bases, and 19 bases separated the two germline ends. This CDR3 comprises 16 residues. CDR3 amino acids: CSASRAGLRFNYGYTF. The CDR3 nucleotides are TGCAGTGCTAGTAGGGCAGGGCTTCGATTCAACTATGGCTACACCTTC.

This clonotype has a count of ten or more. The gene calls are TRBV29-1 and TRBJ2-7; D is ambiguous. The CDR3 sequence is 14 residues long. The V end lost 5 bases, the J end lost 6 bases, and 20 bases lay between the germline ends. From germline, CDR1 is SQVTM and CDR2 ANQGSEA. The CDR3 nucleotides read TGCAGCGTTCCAACCTCGACTGGCCGAGGCGAGCAGTACTTC. This sequence encodes CSVPTSTGRGEQYF.

This clonotype was observed at least ten times. The J gene is TRBJ1-2, the V gene TRBV10-2; 10 nucleotides match TRBD1. The CDR3 length is 14 residues. V trimming: 7 bases; J trimming: 8 bases; junction bases outside the gene matches: 10. Germline CDR1 and CDR2: WSHSY and SAAADI. For the CDR3, the DNA is TGCGCCAGCACTGCACGACAGGGGGCGAGCGGCTACACCTTC. Encoded protein: CASTARQGASGYTF.